A selection of T cell receptor beta chains follows, all from one sample in a study of T cells in localized non-small cell lung cancer. Sequenced by immunoSEQ multiplex PCR; TCRdb stores in-frame clones only, minus some. The sample has fewer than 75,000 clones; roughly 80% are singletons. The sequencing used peripheral blood, collected before any cancer treatment. The receptor source for this set is a female donor of 60 years or more with stage I lung adenocarcinoma. Each CDR3 is given with its conserved first and last residue. D genes are given only for firm matches. Clone size is given for some rows only: seen once, a few or many times, or a class if the clone is expanded.

d_gene: .; j_gene: TRBJ2-7; abundance: .; v_gene: TRBV5-1; CDR3nt: TGCGCCAGCAGCTTGTCTGCCAGGGCCTACGAGCAGTACTTC; CDR3aa: CASSLSARAYEQYF
d_gene: .; j_gene: TRBJ1-2; abundance: .; v_gene: TRBV2; CDR3nt: TGTGCCAGCAGTGAAACCAGGGCTAACTATGGCTACACCTTC; CDR3aa: CASSETRANYGYTF
d_gene: .; j_gene: TRBJ1-2; abundance: few; v_gene: TRBV29-1; CDR3nt: TGCAGCGCTACTCACGGGACCCGAGAAGGCTACACCTTC; CDR3aa: CSATHGTREGYTF
d_gene: .; j_gene: TRBJ2-5; abundance: .; v_gene: TRBV29-1; CDR3nt: TGCAGCGTGGGTGCGGAGTTAACGGCGCACATTGAGACCCAGTACTTC; CDR3aa: CSVGAELTAHIETQYF
d_gene: .; j_gene: TRBJ1-5; abundance: .; v_gene: TRBV6-5; CDR3nt: TGTGCCAGCAGTATGACGGGGGGTGCCACTCAGCCCCAGCATTTT; CDR3aa: CASSMTGGATQPQHF
d_gene: .; j_gene: TRBJ2-7; abundance: .; v_gene: TRBV6-5; CDR3nt: TGTGCCAGCAGGAAATCGGGCGGGGATTCCTACGAGCAGTACTTC; CDR3aa: CASRKSGGDSYEQYF
d_gene: TRBD2; j_gene: TRBJ2-2; abundance: .; v_gene: TRBV7-8; CDR3nt: TGTGCCAGCAACCAGCTAGCGGTCGGCAGCGGGGAGCTGTTTTTT; CDR3aa: CASNQLAVGSGELFF
d_gene: .; j_gene: TRBJ1-4; abundance: few; v_gene: TRBV5-1; CDR3nt: TGCGCCAGCAGCTACGCGGGAAATGAAAAACTGTTTTTT; CDR3aa: CASSYAGNEKLFF
d_gene: .; j_gene: TRBJ1-2; abundance: .; v_gene: TRBV27; CDR3nt: TGTGCCAGCAGTTCATTCCGGCCGGACGGATCTAACTATGGCTACACCTTC; CDR3aa: CASSSFRPDGSNYGYTF
d_gene: .; j_gene: TRBJ2-2; abundance: once; v_gene: TRBV9; CDR3nt: TGTGCCAGCAGCGTAGCTCGAGACAGAAGCTTCGGGGAGCTGTTTTTT; CDR3aa: CASSVARDRSFGELFF
d_gene: TRBD1; j_gene: TRBJ2-7; abundance: .; v_gene: TRBV18; CDR3nt: TGTGCCAGCTCACAAGACAGGGGCCCCTACGAGCAGTACTTC; CDR3aa: CASSQDRGPYEQYF
d_gene: TRBD2; j_gene: TRBJ2-7; abundance: .; v_gene: TRBV4-2; CDR3nt: TGTGCCAGCAGCCAGATTAGCGGGGACTCCTACGAGCAGTACTTC; CDR3aa: CASSQISGDSYEQYF
d_gene: .; j_gene: TRBJ1-3; abundance: .; v_gene: TRBV19; CDR3nt: TGTGCCAGTAGTACAAGGGTTGGAAACACCATATATTTT; CDR3aa: CASSTRVGNTIYF
d_gene: .; j_gene: TRBJ2-3; abundance: .; v_gene: TRBV19; CDR3nt: TGTGCCAGTAGTATAGTGGGAGTGAGGGCAGATACGCAGTATTTT; CDR3aa: CASSIVGVRADTQYF
d_gene: .; j_gene: TRBJ1-4; abundance: .; v_gene: TRBV19; CDR3nt: TGTGCCAGTAGTATGAATGGAGGGGTTAATGAAAAACTGTTTTTT; CDR3aa: CASSMNGGVNEKLFF
d_gene: .; j_gene: TRBJ2-1; abundance: .; v_gene: TRBV10-3; CDR3nt: TGTGCCATCAGTGTTCAGGGTAATGAGCAGTTCTTC; CDR3aa: CAISVQGNEQFF
d_gene: .; j_gene: TRBJ2-1; abundance: .; v_gene: TRBV6-6; CDR3nt: TGTGCCAGCCGCGAGGGGTCCTCCTACAATGAGCAGTTCTTC; CDR3aa: CASREGSSYNEQFF
d_gene: .; j_gene: TRBJ2-7; abundance: .; v_gene: TRBV10-3; CDR3nt: TGTGCCATAGGACAGACCTACGAGCAGTACTTC; CDR3aa: CAIGQTYEQYF
d_gene: .; j_gene: TRBJ2-5; abundance: .; v_gene: TRBV10-3; CDR3nt: TGTGCCATCAGTGCCGAGACAGGTGGAGGAGAGACCCAGTACTTC; CDR3aa: CAISAETGGGETQYF
d_gene: .; j_gene: TRBJ1-2; abundance: .; v_gene: TRBV5-6; CDR3nt: TGTGCCAGCAGCACCCCAGATCAGGGGCGCGGTGGCTACACCTTC; CDR3aa: CASSTPDQGRGGYTF
d_gene: TRBD1; j_gene: TRBJ1-5; abundance: .; v_gene: TRBV7-8; CDR3nt: TGTGCCAGCAGCTCCGAGGGGGCGGGCAATCAGCCCCAGCATTTT; CDR3aa: CASSSEGAGNQPQHF
d_gene: .; j_gene: TRBJ2-1; abundance: .; v_gene: TRBV6-5; CDR3nt: TGTGCCAGCAGTTATGAGGCGGGACCGGGGAATGAGCAGTTCTTC; CDR3aa: CASSYEAGPGNEQFF
d_gene: TRBD1; j_gene: TRBJ2-2; abundance: .; v_gene: TRBV23-1; CDR3nt: TGCGCCAGCAACTTAGAACCGGGACAGGGTTTGCGGGTATCTCACGGGGAGCTGTTTTTT; CDR3aa: CASNLEPGQGLRVSHGELFF
d_gene: TRBD1; j_gene: TRBJ1-1; abundance: .; v_gene: TRBV9; CDR3nt: TGTGCCAGCAGCGCACAGGGGAGGGACACTGAAGCTTTCTTT; CDR3aa: CASSAQGRDTEAFF
d_gene: .; j_gene: TRBJ2-3; abundance: .; v_gene: TRBV19; CDR3nt: TGTGCCAGTAGTCCACGGACGGTTAGCACAGATACGCAGTATTTT; CDR3aa: CASSPRTVSTDTQYF
d_gene: TRBD1; j_gene: TRBJ2-7; abundance: .; v_gene: TRBV6-6; CDR3nt: TGTGCCAGCAGTTACTCGCGACAGGGTGGCTACGAGCAGTACTTC; CDR3aa: CASSYSRQGGYEQYF
d_gene: TRBD1; j_gene: TRBJ1-4; abundance: few; v_gene: TRBV5-1; CDR3nt: TGCGCCAGCAGCTTATCCGGGACAGCAAATGAAAAACTGTTTTTT; CDR3aa: CASSLSGTANEKLFF
d_gene: .; j_gene: TRBJ2-7; abundance: .; v_gene: TRBV11-2; CDR3nt: TGTGCCAGCAGCTTAGCTAGGACGACGAACTACGAGCAGTACTTC; CDR3aa: CASSLARTTNYEQYF
d_gene: .; j_gene: TRBJ2-2; abundance: .; v_gene: TRBV18; CDR3nt: TGTGCCAGCCATTTTGGCAGAGACGCAGGGGCCGGGGAGCTGTTTTTT; CDR3aa: CASHFGRDAGAGELFF
d_gene: .; j_gene: TRBJ2-1; abundance: .; v_gene: TRBV19; CDR3nt: TGTGCCAGTAGTATAGATCCCCAGACTTACAATGAGCAGTTCTTC; CDR3aa: CASSIDPQTYNEQFF
d_gene: .; j_gene: TRBJ2-7; abundance: .; v_gene: TRBV11-2; CDR3nt: TGTGCCAGCAGCCCCGAGCGGGAGCAGTACTTC; CDR3aa: CASSPEREQYF
d_gene: TRBD2; j_gene: TRBJ2-1; abundance: .; v_gene: TRBV19; CDR3nt: TGTGCCAGTAGTATAGGTAGCGGGAGGGCCAATGAGCAGTTCTTC; CDR3aa: CASSIGSGRANEQFF
d_gene: .; j_gene: TRBJ1-1; abundance: .; v_gene: TRBV11-2; CDR3nt: TGTGCCAGCAGCTCTGTGATTGAAGCTTTCTTT; CDR3aa: CASSSVIEAFF
d_gene: .; j_gene: TRBJ2-3; abundance: .; v_gene: TRBV6-1; CDR3nt: TGTGCCAGCAGTGAAATAGACTACACAGATACGCAGTATTTT; CDR3aa: CASSEIDYTDTQYF
d_gene: .; j_gene: TRBJ2-1; abundance: .; v_gene: TRBV7-8; CDR3nt: TGTGCCAGCAGCCGGGGATTCCCTAGGGATGAGCAGTTCTTC; CDR3aa: CASSRGFPRDEQFF
d_gene: .; j_gene: TRBJ1-5; abundance: .; v_gene: TRBV5-1; CDR3nt: TGCGCCAGCAGCTTTTCAGGAGGGGGCAATCAGCCCCAGCATTTT; CDR3aa: CASSFSGGGNQPQHF
d_gene: TRBD1; j_gene: TRBJ1-3; abundance: .; v_gene: TRBV7-8; CDR3nt: TGTGCCAGCAGCCCACTGGGACAGGGGGTGGGAAACACCATATATTTT; CDR3aa: CASSPLGQGVGNTIYF
d_gene: .; j_gene: TRBJ1-6; abundance: .; v_gene: TRBV2; CDR3nt: TGTGCCAGCACCGGCAGGGGTGGAGGTTCACCCCTCCACTTT; CDR3aa: CASTGRGGGSPLHF
d_gene: .; j_gene: TRBJ2-1; abundance: .; v_gene: TRBV12-5; CDR3nt: TGTGCTAGTGGTTTGGACAGGGTTGGTGAGCAGTTCTTC; CDR3aa: CASGLDRVGEQFF
d_gene: .; j_gene: TRBJ1-2; abundance: .; v_gene: TRBV9; CDR3nt: TGTGCCAGCAGCGTAGGAGGGGCCTATGGCTACACCTTC; CDR3aa: CASSVGGAYGYTF
d_gene: TRBD2; j_gene: TRBJ2-5; abundance: .; v_gene: TRBV5-1; CDR3nt: TGCGCCAGCAGCGCAACCGGGGGGACTCTGGAGACCCAGTACTTC; CDR3aa: CASSATGGTLETQYF
d_gene: TRBD2; j_gene: TRBJ2-7; abundance: .; v_gene: TRBV10-2; CDR3nt: TGCGCCAGCAGCTTAGCGGGGGGCTACTCCTACGAGCAGTACTTC; CDR3aa: CASSLAGGYSYEQYF
d_gene: TRBD1; j_gene: TRBJ2-1; abundance: .; v_gene: TRBV5-1; CDR3nt: TGCGCCAGCAGCTTGGCAGGGGACAGGGGGCGAGGGAAGCAGTTCTTC; CDR3aa: CASSLAGDRGRGKQFF
d_gene: TRBD1; j_gene: TRBJ2-7; abundance: .; v_gene: TRBV5-6; CDR3nt: TGTGCCAGCAGCTTGGGACGACAGGGACAACGAGAAGAGCAGTACTTC; CDR3aa: CASSLGRQGQREEQYF
d_gene: .; j_gene: TRBJ2-2; abundance: .; v_gene: TRBV27; CDR3nt: TGTGCCAGCAGTTGGATTTCAGGGGCGGTCGGGGAGCTGTTTTTT; CDR3aa: CASSWISGAVGELFF
d_gene: .; j_gene: TRBJ2-5; abundance: .; v_gene: TRBV7-9; CDR3nt: TGTGCCAGCAGCTCTAAGTCCCCGTTGGGGGAGTGGCCGGGAGAGACCCAGTACTTC; CDR3aa: CASSSKSPLGEWPGETQYF
d_gene: TRBD2; j_gene: TRBJ2-5; abundance: .; v_gene: TRBV5-8; CDR3nt: TGTGCCAGCAGCTTAGGGTTCCTAGCGGGAGTCCAAGAGACCCAGTACTTC; CDR3aa: CASSLGFLAGVQETQYF
d_gene: .; j_gene: TRBJ2-1; abundance: .; v_gene: TRBV15; CDR3nt: TGTGCCACCAGCAGAGATGTTAGCCCTCAACCCTACAATGAGCAGTTCTTC; CDR3aa: CATSRDVSPQPYNEQFF
d_gene: TRBD1; j_gene: TRBJ2-1; abundance: .; v_gene: TRBV6-5; CDR3nt: TGTGCCAGCAGACCCTACCGACAGGGTAACAATGAGCAGTTCTTC; CDR3aa: CASRPYRQGNNEQFF
d_gene: TRBD2; j_gene: TRBJ2-2; abundance: .; v_gene: TRBV2; CDR3nt: TGTGCCAGCAGTCGTAGCGGGGGGCGTTCCGGGGAGCTGTTTTTT; CDR3aa: CASSRSGGRSGELFF